A selection of T cell receptor beta chains follows, all from one sample in a study of radiation and T cells in renal cell carcinoma. TCRdb's table, derived via immunoSEQ multiplex PCR, lists solely in-frame clones and lacks some. Here the sample spans 140,000 or so clones, approximately 86% being singletons. Source: blood, taken from a patient whose treatment included radiotherapy and nephrectomy. These receptors all stem from a woman in her 50s with renal cell carcinoma. Both conserved end residues are part of each CDR3. Fields, in order: D gene, V gene, clone size, J gene, CDR3 DNA, CDR3 protein. The D gene is left open where the match is weak. Clone size is stated in some rows and not others, as once, few, many or a class when expanded.

D: .
V: TRBV7-2
size: .
J: TRBJ2-1
DNA: TGTGCCAGCAGCTTTGGGACGGAGTACAATGAGCAGTTCTTC
CDR3: CASSFGTEYNEQFF

D: .
V: TRBV7-2
size: .
J: TRBJ2-3
DNA: TGTGCCAGCAGACCCACGGGGGGCCCATCCACAGATACGCAGTATTTT
CDR3: CASRPTGGPSTDTQYF

D: .
V: TRBV6-6
size: .
J: TRBJ1-2
DNA: TGTGCCAGCAGTTCCCACCTGTTCCCCTATGGCTACACCTTC
CDR3: CASSSHLFPYGYTF

D: TRBD2
V: TRBV19
size: .
J: TRBJ2-1
DNA: TGTGCCAGTAGTCCCGGGTCGAGCGGGGGACTCAATGAGCAGTTCTTC
CDR3: CASSPGSSGGLNEQFF

D: .
V: TRBV7-2
size: .
J: TRBJ2-3
DNA: TGTGCCAGCAGCTTAACGAGGCAGTCCACAGATACGCAGTATTTT
CDR3: CASSLTRQSTDTQYF

D: .
V: TRBV19
size: once
J: TRBJ1-1
DNA: TGTGCCAGTACCATGGAGCCTCGGGATTCCCCTGAAGCTTTCTTT
CDR3: CASTMEPRDSPEAFF

D: TRBD2
V: TRBV7-2
size: .
J: TRBJ2-1
DNA: TGTGCCAGCAGCCGTACTAGCGGGGCCTACAATGAGCAGTTCTTC
CDR3: CASSRTSGAYNEQFF

D: .
V: TRBV5-1
size: .
J: TRBJ1-2
DNA: TGCGCCAGCAGCCTGTCGACAGCCTCTGGTGGCTACACCTTC
CDR3: CASSLSTASGGYTF

D: .
V: TRBV19
size: .
J: TRBJ1-2
DNA: TGTGCCAGTAGCGGAAGCGCAGCGCACTATGGCTACACCTTC
CDR3: CASSGSAAHYGYTF

D: .
V: TRBV11-3
size: .
J: TRBJ1-1
DNA: TGTGCCAGCAGCTTAGTAGGGGGCACTGAAGCTTTCTTT
CDR3: CASSLVGGTEAFF

D: .
V: TRBV5-5
size: .
J: TRBJ1-2
DNA: TGTGCCAGCAGCTTTATGGCCGGGACGTATGGCTACACCTTC
CDR3: CASSFMAGTYGYTF

D: TRBD1
V: TRBV9
size: .
J: TRBJ1-2
DNA: TGTGCCAGCAGCGTAGGACAGGGGGCACACAACTATGGCTACACCTTC
CDR3: CASSVGQGAHNYGYTF

D: TRBD1
V: TRBV27
size: .
J: TRBJ2-7
DNA: TGTGCCAGCAGCCCGACAGGGAGCTCCTACGAGCAGTACTTC
CDR3: CASSPTGSSYEQYF

D: TRBD2
V: TRBV6-5
size: .
J: TRBJ2-7
DNA: TGTGCCAGCAGTCGATCGGGGGGAGACTACGAGCAGTACTTC
CDR3: CASSRSGGDYEQYF

D: TRBD1
V: TRBV9
size: .
J: TRBJ1-1
DNA: TGTGCCAGCAGCCCCCAGGGGGACACTGAAGCTTTCTTT
CDR3: CASSPQGDTEAFF

D: .
V: TRBV11-2
size: once
J: TRBJ2-3
DNA: TGTGCCAGCAGCTTAGTAGACTCTAGCACAGATACGCAGTATTTT
CDR3: CASSLVDSSTDTQYF

D: TRBD2
V: TRBV7-9
size: .
J: TRBJ2-5
DNA: TGTGCCAGCAGCCCATTAGCGGGGGACCAAGAGACCCAGTACTTC
CDR3: CASSPLAGDQETQYF

D: TRBD1
V: TRBV27
size: .
J: TRBJ1-4
DNA: TGTGCCAGCAGTTTAATCCAGGGGGTGGGGGAAAAACTGTTTTTT
CDR3: CASSLIQGVGEKLFF

D: .
V: TRBV25-1
size: .
J: TRBJ2-5
DNA: TGTGCCAGCAGTGATAGGGGGGTTATAGGGGAGACCCAGTACTTC
CDR3: CASSDRGVIGETQYF

D: TRBD1
V: TRBV7-2
size: .
J: TRBJ2-4
DNA: TGTGCCAGCAGCTTAGGACAGGGGGCAAACATTCAGTACTTC
CDR3: CASSLGQGANIQYF

D: TRBD1
V: TRBV9
size: .
J: TRBJ1-5
DNA: TGTGCCAGCAGCCCAGGAGGGACAGGGTACAATCAGCCCCAGCATTTT
CDR3: CASSPGGTGYNQPQHF

D: .
V: TRBV11-2
size: .
J: TRBJ2-5
DNA: TGTGCCAGCAGCTTGGCCAGCGGTGATCAAGAGACCCAGTACTTC
CDR3: CASSLASGDQETQYF

D: TRBD1
V: TRBV7-9
size: .
J: TRBJ1-2
DNA: TGTGCCAGCAGCCTCGGACAGGGTGATGGCTACACCTTC
CDR3: CASSLGQGDGYTF

D: TRBD1
V: TRBV7-2
size: .
J: TRBJ2-1
DNA: TGTGCCAGCAGCCGAGGGGACAGAGCTTACAATGAGCAGTTCTTC
CDR3: CASSRGDRAYNEQFF

D: .
V: TRBV5-4
size: .
J: TRBJ2-7
DNA: TGTGCCAGCAGCCAAGACAGCTCCTACGAGCAGTACTTC
CDR3: CASSQDSSYEQYF

D: .
V: TRBV2
size: .
J: TRBJ2-7
DNA: TGTGCCAGCAGTAGTACCGGGACGGCGAGCTCCTACGAGCAGTACTTC
CDR3: CASSSTGTASSYEQYF

D: .
V: TRBV4-1
size: .
J: TRBJ1-2
DNA: TGCGCCAGCAGCCAAGTGGCAGGGGAAGGCTACACCTTC
CDR3: CASSQVAGEGYTF

D: TRBD2
V: TRBV27
size: .
J: TRBJ2-1
DNA: TGTGCCAGCAAAGCACGGGCTAGCGGTTACAATGAGCAGTTCTTC
CDR3: CASKARASGYNEQFF

D: TRBD1
V: TRBV5-4
size: .
J: TRBJ2-7
DNA: TGTGCCAGCAGCGCTAGACAGGGGAACTCCTACGAGCAGTACTTC
CDR3: CASSARQGNSYEQYF

D: .
V: TRBV5-4
size: .
J: TRBJ2-5
DNA: TGTGCCAGCAGCTTGGCCTTATACAAGGGGACCCAAGAGACCCAGTACTTC
CDR3: CASSLALYKGTQETQYF

D: .
V: TRBV7-2
size: .
J: TRBJ1-5
DNA: TGTGCCAGCAGCCCAGGGCCTGAAAATCAGCCCCAGCATTTT
CDR3: CASSPGPENQPQHF

D: .
V: TRBV29-1
size: .
J: TRBJ2-1
DNA: TGCAGCGGAAGGGAGAATGAGCAGTTCTTC
CDR3: CSGRENEQFF

D: .
V: TRBV6-1
size: .
J: TRBJ2-1
DNA: TGTGCCAGCAGTCAGAGTGTAGGGAGCAATGAGCAGTTCTTC
CDR3: CASSQSVGSNEQFF

D: .
V: TRBV6-5
size: few
J: TRBJ1-6
DNA: TGTGCCAGCAGGGGGGGGGTGACGAGTAATTCACCCCTCCACTTT
CDR3: CASRGGVTSNSPLHF

D: TRBD1
V: TRBV9
size: .
J: TRBJ2-7
DNA: TGTGCCAGCAGCGCCGGGACAGGGCCGCCCTACGAGCAGTACTTC
CDR3: CASSAGTGPPYEQYF

D: TRBD1
V: TRBV19
size: few
J: TRBJ1-1
DNA: TGTGCCAGTAGTATGGGACAGGGAATCACTGAAGCTTTCTTT
CDR3: CASSMGQGITEAFF

D: .
V: TRBV6-1
size: .
J: TRBJ2-7
DNA: TGTGCCAGCAGTGACACCGGGACAACGCGAGAGCAGTACTTC
CDR3: CASSDTGTTREQYF

D: TRBD2
V: TRBV9
size: .
J: TRBJ2-1
DNA: TGTGCCAGCAGCCCCACGCCCATAGCGGGGGGCACTTCTGAGCAGTTCTTC
CDR3: CASSPTPIAGGTSEQFF

D: .
V: TRBV5-6
size: .
J: TRBJ1-5
DNA: TGTGCCAGCAGCTTGGGGGGGTTTAGCAATCAGCCCCAGCATTTT
CDR3: CASSLGGFSNQPQHF

D: .
V: TRBV7-9
size: .
J: TRBJ2-5
DNA: TGTGCCAGCCAGGGAGAAGAGACCCAGTACTTC
CDR3: CASQGEETQYF

D: .
V: TRBV5-6
size: .
J: TRBJ1-6
DNA: TGTGCCAGCAGCTTCTCGGTCCCCAATTCACCCCTCCACTTT
CDR3: CASSFSVPNSPLHF

D: .
V: TRBV11-3
size: .
J: TRBJ2-1
DNA: TGTGCCAGCAGCTTTCTGGGCAAAACGAATGAGCAGTTCTTC
CDR3: CASSFLGKTNEQFF

D: .
V: TRBV11-2
size: few
J: TRBJ1-4
DNA: TGTGCCAGCAGCTTACAGGACAAGGATGAAAAACTGTTTTTT
CDR3: CASSLQDKDEKLFF

D: .
V: TRBV5-7
size: few
J: TRBJ1-2
DNA: TGTGCCAGCAGCCCGGTTCCCTGGTTCTTAGGTGGCTACACCTTC
CDR3: CASSPVPWFLGGYTF

D: TRBD1
V: TRBV18
size: .
J: TRBJ2-7
DNA: TGTGCCAGCTCAAACAGCGGGACAGGGGGTTACGAGCAGTACTTC
CDR3: CASSNSGTGGYEQYF

D: TRBD2
V: TRBV7-2
size: .
J: TRBJ2-3
DNA: TGTGCCAGCAGCCCGACTAGCGGATGGCCAGATACGCAGTATTTT
CDR3: CASSPTSGWPDTQYF

D: .
V: TRBV9
size: .
J: TRBJ2-3
DNA: TGTGCCAGCAGCCCCCAGTGGCTCGCGGGGACAGATACGCAGTATTTT
CDR3: CASSPQWLAGTDTQYF

D: TRBD1
V: TRBV28
size: .
J: TRBJ1-4
DNA: TGTGCCAGCAGGGGAGGGGGACAGATTAATGAAAAACTGTTTTTT
CDR3: CASRGGGQINEKLFF

D: TRBD2
V: TRBV20-1
size: .
J: TRBJ2-7
DNA: TGCAGGGCGGGACTAACCTACGAGCAGTACTTC
CDR3: CRAGLTYEQYF

D: .
V: TRBV7-2
size: once
J: TRBJ1-5
DNA: TGTGCCAGCAGCTTAGTTCAGGGCAGCAATCAGCCCCAGCATTTT
CDR3: CASSLVQGSNQPQHF

D: TRBD1
V: TRBV11-3
size: .
J: TRBJ1-4
DNA: TGTGCCAGCAGCTCCGGAGTCGGGACAGGGGGTGAAAAACTGTTTTTT
CDR3: CASSSGVGTGGEKLFF

D: .
V: TRBV28
size: once
J: TRBJ2-4
DNA: TGTGCCAGCAGCGGAGGACGGCTGATCAAAAACATTCAGTACTTC
CDR3: CASSGGRLIKNIQYF

D: .
V: TRBV9
size: .
J: TRBJ2-1
DNA: TGTGCCAGCAGCGCCGGAGGGTCGTACTACAATGAGCAGTTCTTC
CDR3: CASSAGGSYYNEQFF

D: .
V: TRBV2
size: .
J: TRBJ2-7
DNA: TGTGCCAGCAGGCTTACCGGGACTTTTTACGAGCAGTACTTC
CDR3: CASRLTGTFYEQYF